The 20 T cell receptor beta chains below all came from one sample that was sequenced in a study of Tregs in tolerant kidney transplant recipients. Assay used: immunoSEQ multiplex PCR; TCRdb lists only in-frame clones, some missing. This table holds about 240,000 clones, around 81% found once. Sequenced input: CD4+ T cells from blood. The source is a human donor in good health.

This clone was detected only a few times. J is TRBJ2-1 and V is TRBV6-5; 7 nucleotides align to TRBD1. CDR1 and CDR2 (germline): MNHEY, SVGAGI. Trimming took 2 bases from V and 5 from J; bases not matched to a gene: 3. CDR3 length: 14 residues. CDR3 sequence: CASSYVGTDNEQFF. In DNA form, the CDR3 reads TGTGCCAGCAGTTACGTGGGGACAGACAATGAGCAGTTCTTC.

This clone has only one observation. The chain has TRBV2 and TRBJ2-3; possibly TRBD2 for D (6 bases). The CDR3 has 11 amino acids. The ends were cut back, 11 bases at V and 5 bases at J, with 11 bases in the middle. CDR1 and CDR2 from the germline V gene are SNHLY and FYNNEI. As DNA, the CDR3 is TGTGCCGCCAGGCGGGGAGATACGCAGTATTTT. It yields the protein CAARRGDTQYF. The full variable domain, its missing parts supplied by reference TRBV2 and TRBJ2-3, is EPEVTQTPSHQVTQMGQEVILRCVPISNHLYFYWYRQILGQKVEFLVSFYNNEISEKSEIFDDQFSVERPDGSNFTLKIRSTKLEDSAMYFCAARRGDTQYFGPGTRLTVL.

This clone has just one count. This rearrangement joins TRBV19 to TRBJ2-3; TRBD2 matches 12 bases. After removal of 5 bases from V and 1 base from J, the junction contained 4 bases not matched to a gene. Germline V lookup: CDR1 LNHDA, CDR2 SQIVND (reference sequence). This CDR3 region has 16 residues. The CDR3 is CASSLLAGGGTDTQYF. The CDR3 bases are TGTGCCAGTAGTCTGCTAGCGGGGGGGGGCACAGATACGCAGTATTTT.

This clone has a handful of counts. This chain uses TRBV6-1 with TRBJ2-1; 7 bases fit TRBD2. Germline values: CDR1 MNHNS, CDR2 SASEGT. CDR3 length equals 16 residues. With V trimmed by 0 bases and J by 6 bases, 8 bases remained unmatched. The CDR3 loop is CASSEAGGPFGNEQFF. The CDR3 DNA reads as TGTGCCAGCAGTGAAGCGGGAGGGCCCTTCGGCAATGAGCAGTTCTTC.

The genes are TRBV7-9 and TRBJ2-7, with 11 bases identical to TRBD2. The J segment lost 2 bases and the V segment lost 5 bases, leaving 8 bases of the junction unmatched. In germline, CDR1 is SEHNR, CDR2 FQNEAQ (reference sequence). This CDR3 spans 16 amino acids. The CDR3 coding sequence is TGTGCCAGCAGCCAACGTCTAGCGGGAGGTACCTACGAGCAGTACTTC. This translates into CASSQRLAGGTYEQYF.

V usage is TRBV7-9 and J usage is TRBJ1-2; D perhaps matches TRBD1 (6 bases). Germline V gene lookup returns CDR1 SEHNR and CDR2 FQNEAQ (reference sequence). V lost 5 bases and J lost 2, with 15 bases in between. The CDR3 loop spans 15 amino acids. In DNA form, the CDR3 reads TGTGCCAGCAGCCCCCAGGGGCAGGGGAACTATGGCTACACCTTC. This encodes CASSPQGQGNYGYTF.

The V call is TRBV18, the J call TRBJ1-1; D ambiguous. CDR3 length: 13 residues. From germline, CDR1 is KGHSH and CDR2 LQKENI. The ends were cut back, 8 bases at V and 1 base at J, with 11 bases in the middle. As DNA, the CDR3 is TGTGCCAGCACCTCCCGACAGAACACTGAAGCTTTCTTT. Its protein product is CASTSRQNTEAFF.

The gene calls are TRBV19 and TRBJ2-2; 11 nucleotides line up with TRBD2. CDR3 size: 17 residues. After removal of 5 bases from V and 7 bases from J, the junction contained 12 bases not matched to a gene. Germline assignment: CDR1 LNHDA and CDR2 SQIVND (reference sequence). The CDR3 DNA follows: TGTGCCAGTAGTTCACTAGCGGGAGTTGGTCTTGGCGGGGAGCTGTTTTTT. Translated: CASSSLAGVGLGGELFF.

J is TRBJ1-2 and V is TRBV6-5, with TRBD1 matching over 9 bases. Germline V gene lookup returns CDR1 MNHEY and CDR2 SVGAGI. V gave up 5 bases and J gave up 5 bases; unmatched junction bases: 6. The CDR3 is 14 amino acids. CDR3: CASSPRDRGYGYTF. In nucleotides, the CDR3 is TGTGCCAGCAGTCCCCGAGACAGGGGGTATGGCTACACCTTC.

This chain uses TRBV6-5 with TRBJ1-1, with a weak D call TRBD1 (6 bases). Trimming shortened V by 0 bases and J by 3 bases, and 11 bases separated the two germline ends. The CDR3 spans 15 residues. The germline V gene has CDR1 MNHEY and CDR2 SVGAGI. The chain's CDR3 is CASSYSSGGHTEAFF. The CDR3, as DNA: TGTGCCAGCAGTTACTCGAGCGGGGGGCACACTGAAGCTTTCTTT.

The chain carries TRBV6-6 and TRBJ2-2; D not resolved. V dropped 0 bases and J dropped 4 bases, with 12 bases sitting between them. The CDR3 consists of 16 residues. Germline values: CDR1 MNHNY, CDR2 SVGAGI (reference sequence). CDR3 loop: CASSYSAGPTTGELFF. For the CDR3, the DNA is TGTGCCAGCAGTTACTCCGCCGGCCCGACCACCGGGGAGCTGTTTTTT.

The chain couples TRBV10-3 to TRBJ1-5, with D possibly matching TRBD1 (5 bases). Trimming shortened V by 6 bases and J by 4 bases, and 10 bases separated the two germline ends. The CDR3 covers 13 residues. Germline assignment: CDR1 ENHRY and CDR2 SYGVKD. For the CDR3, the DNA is TGTGCCATCAGAGAGGGGCCGAATCAGCCCCAGCATTTT. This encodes CAIREGPNQPQHF.

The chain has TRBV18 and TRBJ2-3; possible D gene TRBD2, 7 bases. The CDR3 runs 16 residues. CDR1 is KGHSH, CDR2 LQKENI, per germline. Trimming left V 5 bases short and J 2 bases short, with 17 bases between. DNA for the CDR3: TGTGCCAGCTCAGGCAGCGCGGGGGCCGCCACAGATACGCAGTATTTT. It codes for CASSGSAGAATDTQYF.

CDR3 protein: CATSRDTRGETQYF. In DNA, the CDR3 is TGTGCCACCAGCAGAGATACACGCGGGGAGACCCAGTACTTC. The chain combines TRBV15 with TRBJ2-5, with a tentative D call TRBD2 (5 bases). Trimming removed 0 bases from V and 5 bases from J, with 10 bases in between. Germline loops: CDR1 LNHNV, CDR2 YYDKDF (reference sequence). The CDR3 spans 14 residues. Full variable domain (rest looked up from reference TRBV15 and TRBJ2-5): DAMVIQNPRYQVTQFGKPVTLSCSQTLNHNVMYWYQQKSSQAPKLLFHYYDKDFNNEADTPDNFQSRRPNTSFCFLDIRSPGLGDTAMYLCATSRDTRGETQYFGPGTRLLVL.

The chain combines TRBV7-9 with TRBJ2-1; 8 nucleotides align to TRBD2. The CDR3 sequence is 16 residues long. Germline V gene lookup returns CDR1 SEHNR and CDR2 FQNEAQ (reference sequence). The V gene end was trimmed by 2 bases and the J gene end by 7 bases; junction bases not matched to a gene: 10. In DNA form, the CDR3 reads TGTGCCAGCAGCTTACTTGCGGGGGGCTTTAGAAATGAGCAGTTCTTC. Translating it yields CASSLLAGGFRNEQFF.

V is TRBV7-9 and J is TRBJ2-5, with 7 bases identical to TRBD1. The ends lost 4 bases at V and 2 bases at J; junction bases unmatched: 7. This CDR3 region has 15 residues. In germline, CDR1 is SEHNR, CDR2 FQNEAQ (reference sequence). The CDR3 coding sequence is TGTGCCAGCAGCTCGGTAGGGGGCGGACAAGAGACCCAGTACTTC. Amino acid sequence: CASSSVGGGQETQYF.

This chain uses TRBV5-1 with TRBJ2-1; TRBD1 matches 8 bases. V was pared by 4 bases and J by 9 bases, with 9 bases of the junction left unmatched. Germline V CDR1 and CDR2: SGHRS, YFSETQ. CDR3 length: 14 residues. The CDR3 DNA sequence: TGCGCCAGCAGCCTGAGACAGGGGATCGGTGAGCAGTTCTTC. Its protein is CASSLRQGIGEQFF. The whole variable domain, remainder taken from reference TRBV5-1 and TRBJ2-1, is KAGVTQTPRYLIKTRGQQVTLSCSPISGHRSVSWYQQTPGQGLQFLFEYFSETQRNKGNFPGRFSGRQFSNSRSEMNVSTLELGDSALYLCASSLRQGIGEQFFGPGTRLTVL.

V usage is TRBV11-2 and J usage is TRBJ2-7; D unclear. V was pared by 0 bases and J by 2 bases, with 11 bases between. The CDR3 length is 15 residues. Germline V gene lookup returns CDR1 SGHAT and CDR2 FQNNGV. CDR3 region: CASSLDIGQTYEQYF. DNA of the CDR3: TGTGCCAGCAGCTTAGATATAGGCCAGACCTACGAGCAGTACTTC.

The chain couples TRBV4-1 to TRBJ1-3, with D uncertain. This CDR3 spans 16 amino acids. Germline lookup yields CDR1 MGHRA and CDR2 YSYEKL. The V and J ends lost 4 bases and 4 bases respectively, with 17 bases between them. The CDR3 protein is CASSPPDGPSGNTIYF. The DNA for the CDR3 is TGCGCCAGCAGCCCCCCTGACGGGCCCTCCGGAAACACCATATATTTT.

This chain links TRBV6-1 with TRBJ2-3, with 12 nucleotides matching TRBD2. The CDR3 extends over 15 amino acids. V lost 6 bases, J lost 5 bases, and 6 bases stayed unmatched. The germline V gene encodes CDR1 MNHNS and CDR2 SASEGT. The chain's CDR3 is CASRRLAGAGDTQYF. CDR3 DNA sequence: TGTGCCAGCAGGCGACTAGCGGGAGCCGGAGATACGCAGTATTTT.